This record looks at one T cell receptor beta chain sequence and its context. This specimen belongs to a study of blood T cell repertoires in COVID-19. Study details: The samples span acute and convalescent COVID-19 from the United States, Italy and Spain. In each case, the material was cDNA or gDNA derived from T cells, B-cell-depleted T cells, or PBMCs.

Per the authors' pipeline: Amplified reference gene primers provided the basis for estimating nucleated cell counts. Data came from immunoSEQ multiplex PCR; TCRdb stores just in-frame clones and leaves some out. V, J and clone size reflect that table, while D and trimming were determined from the DNA. The sample carries around 270,000 clones, around 86% recorded once. This CDR3 is 16 amino acids long. V was pared by 2 bases and J by 2 bases, with 6 bases of the junction left unmatched. Germline-derived CDR1 and CDR2 are ENHRY and SYGVKD. The source is a man aged 35 to 55 who had recovered from COVID-19. Sequenced: peripheral blood. The rearrangement links TRBV10-3 to TRBJ1-2, with 9 bases matching TRBD1. The CDR3 loop reads CAISELLDRGNYGYTF. The CDR3 DNA reads as TGTGCCATCAGTGAGCTACTGGACAGGGGAAACTATGGCTACACCTTC.